This TCR beta chain was documented in a study of CD8+ T cells in alopecia areata. Extracted from the samples, RNA was reverse transcribed into cDNA to serve as the sequencing template. Profiling relied on immunoSEQ multiplex PCR, and the TCRdb table lists in-frame clones only, not all of them. This table has more than 200,000 clones, around 43% appearing once. The CDR3 length is 13 residues. Germline CDR1 SGDLS, CDR2 YYNGEE. The ends were cut back, 4 bases at V and 0 bases at J, with 5 bases in the middle. Specified treatment: oral pan-JAK inhibitor, 5-10 mg twice daily. The V and J genes are TRBV9 and TRBJ1-3; the D is unclear. This specimen consisted of CD4+ T cells sorted from blood, obtained at approximately week 37, from a patient treated with tofacitinib. This receptor was obtained from a human donor with alopecia areata. The CDR3 region is CASSTHSGNTIYF. DNA of the CDR3: TGTGCCAGCAGCACCCACTCTGGAAACACCATATATTTT.